This T cell receptor (beta chain) came from a study of cytomegalovirus exposure and HLA in healthy donors. As to this clone: Its target is unknown.

A multiplex PCR was run with 60 Vbeta primers and 13 Jbeta primers. TCRdb's copy holds only in-frame clones and misses some; the assay was immunoSEQ multiplex PCR. The sample holds roughly 56,000 clones; roughly 86% are singletons and the top ten take roughly 1.4%. The CDR3 runs to 14 residues. Germline V CDR1 and CDR2: ENHRY, SYGVKD. The V and J ends lost 4 bases and 4 bases, in that order; junction bases with no gene match: 4. Study-wide points: Previously analyzed data showed that most TCR beta V segments were productive at a frequency of about 87% or about 30%. Cytomegalovirus-associated status was assigned to about 180 TCR beta chains.

The chain carries TRBV10-3 and TRBJ1-2; 9 bases align to TRBD1. Sequencing input: PBMCs. This clonotype was obtained from a man aged 18 to 30 in good health and CMV-seronegative. As DNA, the CDR3 is TGTGCCATCAGTGCACAGGGGGCGGTCTATGGCTACACCTTC. Amino acids: CAISAQGAVYGYTF.